Presented here are 32 T cell receptor beta chains from one specimen sequenced in a study of technical replicates of blood from several donors. Using immunoSEQ multiplex PCR, the repertoire was profiled, and TCRdb retains in-frame clones only, with some absent. The sample contains under 85,000 clones, approximately 91% of which appear only once. The sample consisted of T cells isolated from PBMCs. These receptors all come from a human donor in good health.

The chain couples TRBV7-2 to TRBJ2-2, with TRBD2 matching 7 bases. This CDR3 is 16 amino acids long. The germline V gene has CDR1 SGHTA and CDR2 FQGNSA. V was clipped by 5 bases and J by 6 bases; unmatched bases: 12. The CDR3 DNA reads as TGTGCCAGCAGCCCCCAAGGCAGCGGGAAGGCCGGGGAGCTGTTTTTT. This gives the protein CASSPQGSGKAGELFF.

The chain has TRBV30 and TRBJ2-4, with a weak D call TRBD2 (6 bases). V lost 1 base, J lost 7 bases, and 20 bases lay in between. This CDR3 comprises 16 residues. Germline V lookup: CDR1 GTSNPN, CDR2 SVGIG (reference sequence). Here the CDR3 reads CAWSAASRRESNIQYF. The CDR3 DNA sequence: TGTGCCTGGAGTGCCGCGTCCCGGCGGGAATCTAACATTCAGTACTTC.

The chain joins TRBV16 to TRBJ2-7, with D perhaps matching TRBD1 (6 bases). The V end was cut by 2 bases, the J end by 5 bases, with 10 bases between. CDR1 is KGHSY, CDR2 FQNENV, per germline. The CDR3 covers 13 residues. The CDR3 sequence is CASSQGDTHEQYF. The CDR3 region has the DNA TGTGCCAGCAGCCAAGGGGACACCCACGAGCAGTACTTC.

This clone was counted a few times. The chain carries TRBV5-4 and TRBJ2-3; 7 nucleotides line up with TRBD2. The CDR3 totals 15 residues. Unmatched junction bases numbered 12, after V lost 7 bases and J lost 4 bases. Germline V lookup: CDR1 SGHNT, CDR2 YYREEE (reference sequence). CDR3 DNA sequence: TGTGCCAGCTTGGCCGGGCGGGAGAGGTCAGATACGCAGTATTTT. This translates into CASLAGRERSDTQYF.

The V and J genes are TRBV15 and TRBJ1-1, with D maybe TRBD1 (6 bases). From germline, CDR1 is LNHNV and CDR2 YYDKDF (reference sequence). Trimming took off 0 bases at V and 1 base at J, with 12 bases between the two ends. CDR3 length equals 16 residues. CDR3 sequence (DNA): TGTGCCACCAGCAGAGATGAGGGACACCAGAACACTGAAGCTTTCTTT. It encodes CATSRDEGHQNTEAFF.

In the case of this clone: Other DNA sequences of this sample code for an identical CDR3. The chain uses TRBV6-5 and TRBJ2-7, with a tentative D call TRBD1 (6 bases). In germline, CDR1 is MNHEY, CDR2 SVGAGI. This CDR3 region has 13 residues. V gave up 4 bases and J gave up 0 bases, with 7 bases separating them. DNA for the CDR3: TGTGCCAGCAGTTTGGGGGCCTCCTACGAGCAGTACTTC. It yields the protein CASSLGASYEQYF.

The chain joins TRBV10-3 to TRBJ1-1, with D perhaps matching TRBD1 (6 bases). The V gene lost 4 bases and the J gene lost 2 bases, with 8 bases spanning the gap. The CDR3 loop spans 13 amino acids. CDR1 and CDR2 from the germline V gene are ENHRY and SYGVKD. The CDR3 sequence is CAISVGGNTEAFF. CDR3 DNA: TGTGCCATCAGTGTAGGGGGTAACACTGAAGCTTTCTTT.

The chain joins TRBV10-1 to TRBJ2-7; 9 bases are shared with TRBD1. In germline, CDR1 is WNHNN, CDR2 SYGVQD (reference sequence). V was pared by 6 bases and J by 2 bases, with 11 bases of the junction left unmatched. CDR3 length: 16 residues. CDR3 DNA sequence: TGCGCCAGCAGCGAAAATTCCGGGACAGGGACCTACGAGCAGTACTTC. This encodes CASSENSGTGTYEQYF.

The genes are TRBV4-3 and TRBJ1-1, with 9 nucleotides matching TRBD1. The CDR3 runs to 16 residues. V lost 3 bases and J lost 7; bases outside the gene matches: 12. The germline V gene has CDR1 LGHNA and CDR2 YSLEER. CDR3 in DNA: TGCGCCAGCAGCCAGGCTGTTGTACAGGGGGCTCTTGAAGCTTTCTTT. Residues: CASSQAVVQGALEAFF.

The rearrangement links TRBV5-1 to TRBJ2-7; the D gene is possibly TRBD1 (6 bases). V was shortened by 8 bases and J by 1 base, with 13 bases between the two germline ends. The CDR3 spans 13 residues. CDR1 and CDR2 (germline): SGHRS, YFSETQ. Here the CDR3 reads CASKQGQSYEQYF. In DNA form, the CDR3 reads TGCGCCAGTAAACAGGGCCAATCCTACGAGCAGTACTTC.

The chain employs TRBV5-1 and TRBJ2-1; D not resolved. This CDR3 has 15 residues. Trimming removed 5 bases from V and 3 bases from J, with 15 bases in between. The V gene's germline CDR1 is SGHRS and CDR2 YFSETQ. The CDR3 region is CASRKLGGLYNEQFF. CDR3 nucleotide sequence: TGCGCCAGCAGGAAACTCGGTGGGCTCTACAATGAGCAGTTCTTC.

This clone was picked up one time. The chain combines TRBV5-4 with TRBJ2-5; 8 bases align to TRBD2. Trimming at V came to 1 base and at J to 5 bases, leaving 10 bases not matched to a gene. The germline V gene has CDR1 SGHNT and CDR2 YYREEE (reference sequence). This CDR3 region has 16 residues. CDR3 sequence: CASSLRSTSGLETQYF. The CDR3 region has the DNA TGTGCCAGCAGCTTGAGGTCCACTAGCGGTCTGGAGACCCAGTACTTC.

The rearrangement links TRBV4-3 to TRBJ1-3, with D possibly matching TRBD1 (5 bases). This CDR3 has 17 residues. The germline CDR1 and CDR2 sequences are LGHNA and YSLEER. V lost 0 bases and J 4 bases, leaving 16 bases between the germline ends. CDR3 region: CASSQDRAGGKGNTIYF. The CDR3 DNA sequence: TGCGCCAGCAGCCAAGATAGAGCGGGGGGTAAAGGAAACACCATATATTTT.

The chain is built from TRBV25-1 and TRBJ1-2; 10 bases agree with TRBD1. The CDR3 loop spans 13 amino acids. The trim removed 11 bases at V and 4 bases at J, leaving 7 bases unmatched. Germline CDR1 reads MGHDK; CDR2 reads SYGVNS. CDR3 DNA: TGTGCCTCCGGACAGGGGGTTAGCTATGGCTACACCTTC. This encodes CASGQGVSYGYTF.

This clone was detected only once. Here the CDR3 reads CASSPGTSGIWQFF. The DNA of the CDR3 is TGTGCCAGCAGCCCCGGGACTAGCGGGATATGGCAGTTCTTC. The chain couples TRBV7-2 to TRBJ2-1; 13 positions match TRBD2. The germline gives CDR1 SGHTA, CDR2 FQGNSA. The CDR3 runs to 14 residues. J lost 12 bases, V lost 5 bases, and 7 bases had no gene match.

V gene TRBV4-1 combines with J gene TRBJ2-7; 8 bases fit TRBD2. CDR3 size: 15 residues. Germline values: CDR1 MGHRA, CDR2 YSYEKL. Trimming removed 1 base from V and 3 bases from J; junction bases left unmatched: 5. The CDR3 DNA follows: TGCGCCAGCAGCCAAGCGGCTAGCGGGTTCTACGAGCAGTACTTC. Translation gives CASSQAASGFYEQYF.

This clone has only one observation. J is TRBJ1-3 and V is TRBV18; 8 positions match TRBD1. V was clipped by 6 bases and J by 2 bases; unmatched bases: 12. The CDR3 runs to 17 residues. The germline gives CDR1 KGHSH, CDR2 LQKENI. DNA for the CDR3: TGTGCCAGCTCCCCGAAGACAGGGACAGGAACTGGAAACACCATATATTTT. Translated, it gives CASSPKTGTGTGNTIYF.

This chain links TRBV5-3 with TRBJ2-2; no clear D gene. TRBV5-3 has ORF status, its function being uncertain. The germline V and J ends were trimmed by 1 base and 4 bases, with 14 bases remaining between them. This CDR3 spans 16 amino acids. DNA for the CDR3: TGTGCCAGAAGCTTGTTTAAGTCTCTATTCACCGGGGAGCTGTTTTTT. Protein sequence: CARSLFKSLFTGELFF.

The chain employs TRBV28 and TRBJ1-5, with TRBD1 matching 7 bases. The length of the CDR3 is 14 residues. CDR1 is MDHEN, CDR2 SYDVKM, per germline. V lost 6 bases, J lost 8 bases, and 10 bases stayed unmatched. The CDR3 DNA reads TGTGCCAGCAGCCTGACAGGGTCTGTCGAGCCCCAGCATTTT. Translating it yields CASSLTGSVEPQHF. Complete variable domain (other parts from reference TRBV28 and TRBJ1-5): DVKVTQSSRYLVKRTGEKVFLECVQDMDHENMFWYRQDPGLGLRLIYFSYDVKMKEKGDIPEGYSVSREKKERFSLILESASTNQTSMYLCASSLTGSVEPQHFGDGTRLSIL.

The CDR3 loop reads CASSKGTGGYNEQFF. CDR3 bases: TGTGCCAGCAGCAAGGGGACAGGAGGGTACAATGAGCAGTTCTTC. The V and J genes are TRBV5-4 and TRBJ2-1; 8 bases map to TRBD1. The germline V gene encodes CDR1 SGHNT and CDR2 YYREEE (reference sequence). Losses at the gene ends were 4 bases for V and 4 bases for J; bases not matched to a gene: 7. The CDR3 runs to 15 residues.

This clone was seen a single time. The rearrangement joins TRBV7-2 to TRBJ2-3, with 9 bases aligning to TRBD2. Germline V gives CDR1 SGHTA, CDR2 FQGNSA. Trimming removed 5 bases from V and 2 bases from J; junction bases left unmatched: 5. This CDR3 contains 15 residues. Here the CDR3 reads CASSGGTSLTDTQYF. CDR3 DNA: TGTGCCAGCAGCGGAGGGACTAGCCTCACAGATACGCAGTATTTT.

This clone came up once. The rearrangement uses TRBV19 and TRBJ2-4, with D possibly matching TRBD1 (5 bases). Germline CDR1 is LNHDA and CDR2 is SQIVND (reference sequence). The CDR3 contains 11 residues. V lost 5 bases and J lost 6, with 5 bases in between. CDR3 region: CASSQGNIQYF. The CDR3, as DNA: TGTGCCAGTAGTCAGGGAAACATTCAGTACTTC.

The rearrangement uses TRBV5-5 and TRBJ1-2; 11 nucleotides line up with TRBD1. This CDR3 is 17 amino acids long. Germline V gene sequence: CDR1 SGHKS, CDR2 YYEKEE (reference sequence). The J segment lost 6 bases and the V segment lost 4 bases, leaving 14 bases of the junction unmatched. The DNA of the CDR3 is TGTGCCAGCAGCATATTTCCCGGGACAGGGGGGTGGAATGGCTACACCTTC. Its translation: CASSIFPGTGGWNGYTF.

The J gene is TRBJ2-5, the V gene TRBV7-6; a possible D gene is TRBD1 (6 bases). The CDR3 consists of 15 residues. V lost 8 bases, J lost 5 bases, and 21 bases lay in between. Germline V lookup: CDR1 SGHVS, CDR2 FNYEAQ. CDR3 nucleotides: TGTGCCAGCGGCCGTAAAGGGGGTCTGGAGGAGACCCAGTACTTC. Protein sequence: CASGRKGGLEETQYF.

This chain links TRBV19 with TRBJ1-1; the D is unclear. Per germline, CDR1 LNHDA and CDR2 SQIVND (reference sequence). Trimming took 1 base from V and 6 from J, leaving 6 bases between them. This CDR3 contains 12 residues. In DNA form, the CDR3 reads TGTGCCAGTAGTATAGGAGGGTCTGAAGCTTTCTTT. The encoded protein is CASSIGGSEAFF. Together with reference TRBV19 and TRBJ1-1, the CDR3 gives the full variable domain: DGGITQSPKYLFRKEGQNVTLSCEQNLNHDAMYWYRQDPGQGLRLIYYSQIVNDFQKGDIAEGYSVSREKKESFPLTVTSAQKNPTAFYLCASSIGGSEAFFGQGTRLTVV.

Only one count was recorded for this clone. V gene TRBV9 combines with J gene TRBJ2-7, with D possibly matching TRBD1 (6 bases). The CDR3 is made up of 14 amino acids. Germline assignment: CDR1 SGDLS and CDR2 YYNGEE. V was clipped by 0 bases and J by 2 bases, with 9 bases between them. The CDR3 coding sequence is TGTGCCAGCAGCGTAGGACAGGACCCCTACGAGCAGTACTTC. Its translation is CASSVGQDPYEQYF. Full variable domain (remainder filled in from reference TRBV9 and TRBJ2-7): DSGVTQTPKHLITATGQRVTLRCSPRSGDLSVYWYQQSLDQGLQFLIQYYNGEERAKGNILERFSAQQFPDLHSELNLSSLELGDSALYFCASSVGQDPYEQYFGPGTRLTVT.

The DNA for the CDR3 is TGCAGCGTTGATACCCGACAGGGGGGCTATGGCTACACCTTC. Amino acid sequence: CSVDTRQGGYGYTF. The rearrangement links TRBV29-1 to TRBJ1-2, with 9 bases identical to TRBD1. From germline, CDR1 is SQVTM and CDR2 ANQGSEA. Losses at the gene ends were 3 bases for V and 4 bases for J; bases not matched to a gene: 6. CDR3 size: 14 residues.

Turning to this clone: At one end, the junction sequence differs from germline, possibly due to a read error. The chain is built from TRBV7-7 and TRBJ2-5; possibly TRBD2 for D (5 bases). Germline loops: CDR1 SSHAT, CDR2 FNYEAQ (reference sequence). This CDR3 contains 15 residues. The CDR3 coding sequence is TGTGCTAGCAGCCCCGCCCCTAGCCGCCAAGAGACCCAGTACTTC. Protein product: CASSPAPSRQETQYF. The full variable domain, with the rest looked up from reference TRBV7-7 and TRBJ2-5, is GAGVSQSPRYKVTKRGQDVTLRCDPISSHATLYWYQQALGQGPEFLTYFNYEAQPDKSGLPSDRFSAERPEGSISTLTIQRTEQRDSAMYRCASSPAPSRQETQYFGPGTRLLVL.

This clone occurred once. The gene calls are TRBV5-6 and TRBJ2-7; no clear D. The germline gives CDR1 SGHDT, CDR2 YYEEEE. Trimming took 5 bases from V and 0 from J, leaving 15 bases between them. The CDR3 runs 15 residues. This CDR3 reads CASSGLTSFSYEQYF. The CDR3 coding sequence is TGTGCCAGCAGTGGCCTTACAAGTTTCTCCTACGAGCAGTACTTC.

This sequence joins TRBV25-1 and TRBJ1-1, with 8 bases that match TRBD1. V was clipped by 7 bases and J by 1 base; unmatched bases: 11. This CDR3 has 16 amino acids. CDR1 is MGHDK and CDR2 is SYGVNS in the germline V gene. The CDR3 DNA sequence: TGTGCCAGCACCCCCCACTGGACAGGGCAGAACACTGAAGCTTTCTTT. Protein: CASTPHWTGQNTEAFF.

This chain links TRBV6-5 with TRBJ1-2; D is possibly TRBD1 (6 bases). CDR1 MNHEY and CDR2 SVGAGI come from the germline V gene. The CDR3 extends over 14 amino acids. V lost 6 bases and J lost 8, with 19 bases in between. CDR3 in amino acids: CASRRPGQQEGYTF. As DNA, the CDR3 is TGTGCCAGCAGGAGGCCGGGACAACAGGAGGGCTACACCTTC.

This chain joins TRBV6-5 and TRBJ1-5, with TRBD1 matching over 9 bases. The CDR3 is 16 residues long. Germline CDR1 MNHEY, CDR2 SVGAGI. J lost 6 bases, V lost 0 bases, and 6 bases had no gene match. CDR3 nucleotides: TGTGCCAGCAGTTACTCGCCTACAGGGGGCAGTCAGCCCCAGCATTTT. It encodes CASSYSPTGGSQPQHF.